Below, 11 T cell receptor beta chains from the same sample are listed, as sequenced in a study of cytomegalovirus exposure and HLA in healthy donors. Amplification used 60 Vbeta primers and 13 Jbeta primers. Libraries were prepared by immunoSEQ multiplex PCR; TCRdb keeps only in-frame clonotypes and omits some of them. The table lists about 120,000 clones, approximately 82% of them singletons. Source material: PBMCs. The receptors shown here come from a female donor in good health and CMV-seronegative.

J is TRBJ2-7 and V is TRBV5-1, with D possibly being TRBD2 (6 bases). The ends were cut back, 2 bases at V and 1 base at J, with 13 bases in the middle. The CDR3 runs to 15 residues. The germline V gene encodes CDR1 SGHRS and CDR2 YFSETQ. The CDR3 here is CASSLRAGPSYEQYF. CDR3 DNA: TGCGCCAGCAGCTTAAGAGCGGGCCCTTCCTACGAGCAGTACTTC.

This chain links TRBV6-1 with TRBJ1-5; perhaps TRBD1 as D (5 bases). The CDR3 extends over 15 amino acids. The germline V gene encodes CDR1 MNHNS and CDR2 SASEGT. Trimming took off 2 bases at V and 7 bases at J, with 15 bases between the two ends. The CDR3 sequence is CASSEWDSTPQPQHF. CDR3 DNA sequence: TGTGCCAGCAGTGAATGGGACTCAACCCCCCAGCCCCAGCATTTT.

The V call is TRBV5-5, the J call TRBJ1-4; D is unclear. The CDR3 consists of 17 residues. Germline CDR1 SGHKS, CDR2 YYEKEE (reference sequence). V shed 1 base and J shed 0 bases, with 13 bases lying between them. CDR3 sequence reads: CASSLSTAFATNEKLFF. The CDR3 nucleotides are TGTGCCAGCAGCTTGAGTACAGCTTTTGCAACTAATGAAAAACTGTTTTTT.

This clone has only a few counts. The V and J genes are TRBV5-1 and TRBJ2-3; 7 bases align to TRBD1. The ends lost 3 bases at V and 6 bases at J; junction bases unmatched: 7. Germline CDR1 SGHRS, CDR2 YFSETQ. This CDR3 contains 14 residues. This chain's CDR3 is CASSSYTGEDTQYF. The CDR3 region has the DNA TGCGCCAGCAGCTCGTATACAGGGGAGGATACGCAGTATTTT.

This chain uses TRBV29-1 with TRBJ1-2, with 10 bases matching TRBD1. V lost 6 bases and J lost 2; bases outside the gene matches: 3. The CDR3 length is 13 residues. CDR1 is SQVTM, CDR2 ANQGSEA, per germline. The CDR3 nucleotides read TGCAGCGTGCCGACAGGGGGCAACTATGGCTACACCTTC. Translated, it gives CSVPTGGNYGYTF.

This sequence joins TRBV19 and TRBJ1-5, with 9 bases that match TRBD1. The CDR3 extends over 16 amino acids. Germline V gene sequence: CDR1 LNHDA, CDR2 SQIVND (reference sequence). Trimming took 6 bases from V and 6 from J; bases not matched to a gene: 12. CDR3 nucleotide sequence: TGTGCCAGTAGAGAATGGGGGACAGGGAGGGGTCAGCCCCAGCATTTT. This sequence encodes CASREWGTGRGQPQHF.

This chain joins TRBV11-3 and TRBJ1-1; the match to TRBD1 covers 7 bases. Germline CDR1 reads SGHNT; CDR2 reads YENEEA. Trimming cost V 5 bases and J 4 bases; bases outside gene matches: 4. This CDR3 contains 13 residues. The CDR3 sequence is CASSRDSLTEAFF. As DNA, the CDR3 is TGTGCCAGCAGCCGGGACAGCCTCACTGAAGCTTTCTTT.

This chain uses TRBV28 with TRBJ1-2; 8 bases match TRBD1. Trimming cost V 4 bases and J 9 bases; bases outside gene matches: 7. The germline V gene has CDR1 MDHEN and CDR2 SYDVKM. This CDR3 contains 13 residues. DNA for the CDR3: TGTGCCAGCAGTTATCCGGACAGGGCTAGCTACACCTTC. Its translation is CASSYPDRASYTF.

This chain's CDR3 is CAIGKQGVNQPQHF. CDR3 sequence (DNA): TGTGCCATCGGTAAACAGGGAGTAAATCAGCCCCAGCATTTT. The V call is TRBV10-3, the J call TRBJ1-5, with TRBD1 as a possible D gene (6 bases). Germline-derived CDR1 and CDR2 are ENHRY and SYGVKD. The germline V and J ends were trimmed by 8 bases and 4 bases, with 15 bases remaining between them. The CDR3 runs to 14 residues.

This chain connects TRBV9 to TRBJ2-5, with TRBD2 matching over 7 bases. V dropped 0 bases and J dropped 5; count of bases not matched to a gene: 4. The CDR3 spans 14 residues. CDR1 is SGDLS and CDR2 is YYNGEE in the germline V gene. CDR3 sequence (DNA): TGTGCCAGCAGCGTAGGCGGGAGCAGTGAGACCCAGTACTTC. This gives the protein CASSVGGSSETQYF.

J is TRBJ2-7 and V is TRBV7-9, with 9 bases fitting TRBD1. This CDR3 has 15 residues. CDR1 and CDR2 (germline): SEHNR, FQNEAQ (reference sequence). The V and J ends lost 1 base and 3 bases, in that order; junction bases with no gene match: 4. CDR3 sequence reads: CASSLGTGVFYEQYF. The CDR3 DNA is TGTGCCAGCAGCTTAGGGACAGGGGTCTTCTACGAGCAGTACTTC.